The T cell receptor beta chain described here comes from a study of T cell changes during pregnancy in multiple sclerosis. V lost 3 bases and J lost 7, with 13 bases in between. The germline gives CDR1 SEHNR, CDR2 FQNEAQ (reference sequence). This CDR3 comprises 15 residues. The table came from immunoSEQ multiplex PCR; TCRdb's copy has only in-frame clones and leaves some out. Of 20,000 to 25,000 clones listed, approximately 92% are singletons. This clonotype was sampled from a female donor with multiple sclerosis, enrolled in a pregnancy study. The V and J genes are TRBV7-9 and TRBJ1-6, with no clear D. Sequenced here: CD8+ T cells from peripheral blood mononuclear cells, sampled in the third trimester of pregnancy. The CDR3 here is CASSLLAGGNSPLHF. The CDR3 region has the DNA TGTGCCAGCAGCTTGTTGGCAGGAGGCAATTCACCCCTCCACTTT.